Below are 2 T cell receptor beta chains sequenced from a single sample in a study of CD8+ T cells in alopecia areata. The sequencing template was cDNA reverse transcribed from extracted RNA. Using immunoSEQ multiplex PCR, the repertoire was profiled, and TCRdb retains in-frame clones only, with some absent. The sample consists of tens of thousands of clones, about 60% of them appearing once. The sample comprised NKG2D-high CD8+ T cells sorted from blood. These TCRs come from a human donor with alopecia areata.

Written as DNA, the CDR3 is TGTGCCACCAGCAGGGGACAGGGGGGCACAGATACGCAGTATTTT. Protein: CATSRGQGGTDTQYF. The chain recombines TRBV15 with TRBJ2-3; TRBD1 aligns across 11 bases. The CDR3 contains 15 residues. V dropped 3 bases and J dropped 1; count of bases not matched to a gene: 0. Germline V gene sequence: CDR1 LNHNV, CDR2 YYDKDF (reference sequence).

The rearrangement uses TRBV11-2 and TRBJ2-7; a weak D match, TRBD1 (6 bases). There are 14 residues in the CDR3. V was pared by 0 bases and J by 3 bases, with 9 bases between. Looked up from germline, CDR1 is SGHAT and CDR2 is FQNNGV. Here the CDR3 reads CASSLDGTIYEQYF. The DNA for the CDR3 is TGTGCCAGCAGCTTAGATGGGACAATCTACGAGCAGTACTTC.